The source of this TCR beta chain is a study of identical twins' blood T cells. Study overall: Roughly 51 million reads covered about six alpha-chain and about six beta-chain libraries.

After removal of 5 bases from V and 10 bases from J, the junction contained 7 bases not matched to a gene. This CDR3 region has 12 residues. TCRdb re-analysed the 5' RACE reads in MiXCR, keeping a single row per CDR3 protein. The repertoire holds roughly 340,000 distinct CDR3 sequences, with about 28% as singletons. Sequencing was performed on PBMCs. V gene TRBV12-3 or TRBV12-4 combines with J gene TRBJ1-1; 7 bases line up with TRBD1. This TCR came from a woman aged 18 to 50 in good health. The CDR3 nucleotides are TGTGCCAGCAGTCGACAGGGTAATAGAGCTTTCTTT. Its protein product is CASSRQGNRAFF.